Below are 30 T cell receptor beta chains sequenced from a single sample in a study of T cells in Graves' hyperthyroidism and ophthalmopathy. RNA transcripts were the template for amplifying TCR beta CDR3 regions. A first-round RT-PCR of the TCR CDR3 used the HTBI primer set. Using its own MiXCR run on the multiplex PCR reads, TCRdb lists one record per CDR3 protein. This table has hundreds of thousands of distinct CDR3 sequences, about 45% appearing once. Sequenced sample: peripheral blood or thyroid tissue (not recorded which). These receptors were obtained from an adult man with Graves' disease, either hyperthyroidism or ophthalmopathy (not recorded which).

Ten or more counts support this clonotype. This chain uses TRBV15 with TRBJ1-2; D is unclear. Trimming shortened V by 5 bases and J by 8 bases, and 15 bases separated the two germline ends. This CDR3 region has 13 residues. Germline CDR1 and CDR2: LNHNV and YYDKDF (reference sequence). The CDR3, as DNA: TGTGCCACCAGCTTCGATAGGCAGCGAGGCTACACCTTC. Translating it yields CATSFDRQRGYTF.

V and J are TRBV7-8 and TRBJ2-5; 8 bases are shared with TRBD1. The CDR3 contains 14 residues. From germline, CDR1 is SGHVS and CDR2 FQNEAQ. The J segment lost 6 bases and the V segment lost 6 bases, leaving 9 bases of the junction unmatched. This chain's CDR3 is CASSGGQGGQTQYF. CDR3 DNA: TGTGCCAGCAGTGGCGGACAGGGAGGACAGACCCAGTACTTC.

The gene calls are TRBV29-1 and TRBJ2-7; the match to TRBD1 covers 8 bases. V trimming: 6 bases; J trimming: 6 bases; junction bases outside the gene matches: 13. This CDR3 comprises 14 residues. Germline V gives CDR1 SQVTM, CDR2 ANQGSEA. CDR3 DNA: TGCAGCGTCGGAAGGACAGGGCCGGCATCCGAGCAGTACTTC. Translating gives CSVGRTGPASEQYF.

This chain connects TRBV7-8 to TRBJ1-2; TRBD1 is a possible D gene (5 bases). The CDR3 spans 15 residues. The germline V and J ends were trimmed by 5 bases and 4 bases, with 17 bases remaining between them. CDR1 is SGHVS, CDR2 FQNEAQ, per germline. In DNA form, the CDR3 reads TGTGCCAGCAGCCAGGAACGGGGGAACCTCTATGGCTACACCTTC. Residues: CASSQERGNLYGYTF. Looking up the rest from reference TRBV7-8 and TRBJ1-2 gives the full variable domain: GAGVSQSPRYKVAKRGQDVALRCDPISGHVSLFWYQQALGQGPEFLTYFQNEAQLDKSGLPSDRFFAERPEGSVSTLKIQRTQQEDSAVYLCASSQERGNLYGYTFGSGTRLTVV.

This clonotype was seen a single time. This chain joins TRBV7-9 and TRBJ2-7, with 10 positions matching TRBD1. Per the germline V gene, CDR1 is SEHNR and CDR2 is FQNEAQ (reference sequence). This CDR3 has 13 residues. V was clipped by 6 bases and J by 6 bases; unmatched bases: 5. The DNA for the CDR3 is TGTGCCAGCAGAGTCGGGACAGGGGCCGAGCAGTACTTC. This sequence encodes CASRVGTGAEQYF.

Details on this clonotype: An end of the junction does not agree with germline; a read error may underlie this. The J gene is TRBJ1-1, the V gene TRBV10-2; 9 nucleotides match TRBD1. This CDR3 has 15 residues. Germline-derived CDR1 and CDR2 are WSHSY and SAAADI. The DNA for the CDR3 is TGTGCCAGCAGAGGACAGGGGACTATGAACACTGAAGCTTTCTTT. Protein sequence: CASRGQGTMNTEAFF.

This clonotype was picked up many times. The chain links TRBV24-1 to TRBJ2-7; a possible D gene is TRBD2 (5 bases). The CDR3 spans 15 residues. The germline V gene has CDR1 KGHDR and CDR2 SFDVKD. Trimming pared 2 bases from V and 4 bases from J, leaving 14 bases between. The CDR3 coding sequence is TGTGCCACCAGTGATTCCACAAGGGAGCCGTACGAGCAGTACTTC. Its translation: CATSDSTREPYEQYF.

Many counts were recorded for this clonotype. The rearrangement uses TRBV7-9 and TRBJ2-5, with TRBD2 identical over 8 bases. The CDR3 has 14 residues. V was clipped by 4 bases and J by 5 bases; unmatched bases: 6. Per the germline V gene, CDR1 is SEHNR and CDR2 is FQNEAQ (reference sequence). Here the CDR3 DNA reads TGTGCCAGCAGCTCCTGGACTAGCAGGGAGACCCAGTACTTC. Residues: CASSSWTSRETQYF.

The genes are TRBV7-9 and TRBJ1-2, with D tentatively TRBD1 (5 bases). The CDR3 is made up of 18 amino acids. V was cut by 3 bases and J by 1 base, with 21 bases left in between. Germline CDR1 reads SEHNR; CDR2 reads FQNEAQ (reference sequence). CDR3 bases: TGTGCCAGCAGCTTGGCCCAGGGCCCAAACACAATTAACTATGGCTACACCTTC. Its protein is CASSLAQGPNTINYGYTF. The variable domain in full, completed from reference TRBV7-9 and TRBJ1-2, reads DTGVSQNPRHKITKRGQNVTFRCDPISEHNRLYWYRQTLGQGPEFLTYFQNEAQLEKSRLLSDRFSAERPKGSFSTLEIQRTEQGDSAMYLCASSLAQGPNTINYGYTFGSGTRLTVV.

This chain links TRBV19 with TRBJ1-5, with 12 bases lining up with TRBD1. CDR1 and CDR2 (germline): LNHDA, SQIVND (reference sequence). V shed 5 bases, J shed 6 bases, and the junction held 5 bases outside the gene matches. The CDR3 length is 15 residues. CDR3 sequence reads: CASSGPGQGAQPQHF. For the CDR3, the DNA is TGTGCCAGTAGTGGACCGGGACAGGGGGCTCAGCCCCAGCATTTT.

V gene TRBV7-8 combines with J gene TRBJ2-7; the match to TRBD2 covers 9 bases. The germline CDR1 and CDR2 sequences are SGHVS and FQNEAQ. V lost 5 bases to trimming and J lost 0 bases; unmatched junction nucleotides: 5. This CDR3 has 15 amino acids. The CDR3 bases are TGTGCCAGCAGCCAATCTAGCGGGAACTCCTACGAGCAGTACTTC. It codes for CASSQSSGNSYEQYF.

Points on this clonotype: The germline gene is not matched at one end of the junction; a read error may be the cause. The rearrangement links TRBV5-4 to TRBJ1-2; D is unresolved. This CDR3 is built from 15 residues. Germline values: CDR1 SGHNT, CDR2 YYREEE (reference sequence). CDR3 amino acids: CASSLPAGTAYGYTF. As DNA, the CDR3 is TGTGCCAGCAGCTTGCCCGCGGGTACGGCCTATGGCTACACCTTT.

The chain recombines TRBV2 with TRBJ1-4; a possible D gene is TRBD1 (6 bases). CDR1 SNHLY and CDR2 FYNNEI come from the germline V gene. Trimming cost V 6 bases and J 5 bases, with 19 bases left between them. This CDR3 is 16 amino acids long. The CDR3 DNA reads as TGTGCCAGCAGCTTTTCGTCAGCGGGGGCCAATGAAAAACTGTTTTTT. Its protein product is CASSFSSAGANEKLFF.

This chain connects TRBV25-1 to TRBJ1-1, with D hard to call. Trimming cost V 11 bases and J 1 base, with 14 bases left between them. This CDR3 region has 13 residues. Germline values: CDR1 MGHDK, CDR2 SYGVNS. The DNA for the CDR3 is TGTGCCTGGAGTGTGGTAAGGAACACTGAAGCTTTCTTT. Translating gives CAWSVVRNTEAFF.

The chain couples TRBV6-5 to TRBJ2-2; D is uncertain. V was trimmed by 7 bases and J by 5 bases, leaving 8 bases between them. Germline CDR1 and CDR2: MNHEY and SVGAGI. The CDR3 loop spans 12 amino acids. CDR3 sequence (DNA): TGTGCCAGCATTAGATATACCGGGGAGCTGTTTTTT. Translation gives CASIRYTGELFF.

This clonotype was counted ten times or more. V gene TRBV7-9 combines with J gene TRBJ1-6; 7 bases fit TRBD1. J was trimmed by 7 bases and V by 5 bases; bases with no gene match: 11. Germline lookup yields CDR1 SEHNR and CDR2 FQNEAQ (reference sequence). The CDR3 runs 16 residues. As DNA, the CDR3 is TGTGCCAGCAGCCCCTCGACAGGGATTGGGAATTCACCCCTCCACTTT. Translation gives CASSPSTGIGNSPLHF. Together with reference TRBV7-9 and TRBJ1-6, the CDR3 gives the full variable domain: DTGVSQNPRHKITKRGQNVTFRCDPISEHNRLYWYRQTLGQGPEFLTYFQNEAQLEKSRLLSDRFSAERPKGSFSTLEIQRTEQGDSAMYLCASSPSTGIGNSPLHFGNGTRLTVT.

This clonotype was observed many times. The genes are TRBV29-1 and TRBJ2-2; the D is unclear. CDR3 size: 14 residues. Germline V gene lookup returns CDR1 SQVTM and CDR2 ANQGSEA. Trimming stripped 7 bases from V and 1 base from J, with 13 bases between. The CDR3 nucleotides read TGCAGCGCTCGGCTAGGTCTGAACACCGGGGAGCTGTTTTTT. This translates into CSARLGLNTGELFF.

The V call is TRBV29-1, the J call TRBJ1-1, with D perhaps TRBD1 (6 bases). Trimming took 5 bases from V and 6 from J, leaving 19 bases between them. The CDR3 contains 14 residues. Germline CDR1 and CDR2: SQVTM and ANQGSEA. The CDR3 DNA follows: TGCAGCGTTCTATTAAGGGGGAGCTTAGCTGAAGCTTTCTTT. Translating gives CSVLLRGSLAEAFF.

This clonotype showed up just a few times. This chain joins TRBV7-9 and TRBJ2-7, with a possible D match to TRBD1 (6 bases). The germline CDR1 and CDR2 sequences are SEHNR and FQNEAQ (reference sequence). Trimming took 4 bases from V and 1 from J, leaving 20 bases between them. The length of the CDR3 is 17 residues. The CDR3 region has the DNA TGTGCCAGCAGCTCTCGCAGGGGCTTAAGCAAGTCCTACGAGCAGTACTTC. It codes for CASSSRRGLSKSYEQYF.

There are many counts of this clonotype. CDR3 loop: CASRTTGYSNQPQHF. For the CDR3, the DNA is TGTGCCAGCAGGACGACCGGGTATAGCAATCAGCCCCAGCATTTT. The gene calls are TRBV2 and TRBJ1-5; D ambiguous. CDR3 length: 15 amino acids. V gave up 6 bases and J gave up 0 bases, with 12 bases separating them. The germline CDR1 and CDR2 sequences are SNHLY and FYNNEI.

The table lists this clonotype with many counts. The chain joins TRBV20-1 to TRBJ1-2; D perhaps matches TRBD1 (6 bases). The germline V gene encodes CDR1 DFQATT and CDR2 SNEGSKA (reference sequence). The CDR3 totals 13 residues. Trimming removed 5 bases at V and 3 bases at J, with 13 bases between. This chain's CDR3 is CSAWSAGDYGYTF. DNA of the CDR3: TGCAGTGCTTGGTCGGCAGGGGACTATGGCTACACCTTC.

The V gene is TRBV29-1, the J gene TRBJ2-5; D not resolved. The CDR3 has 11 amino acids. Germline V gives CDR1 SQVTM, CDR2 ANQGSEA. V shed 3 bases and J shed 5 bases, with 7 bases lying between them. CDR3 coding DNA: TGCAGCGTTGACTTGGAGGAGACCCAGTACTTC. Protein product: CSVDLEETQYF. Full variable domain (remainder filled in from reference TRBV29-1 and TRBJ2-5): SAVISQKPSRDICQRGTSLTIQCQVDSQVTMMFWYRQQPGQSLTLIATANQGSEATYESGFVIDKFPISRPNLTFSTLTVSNMSPEDSSIYLCSVDLEETQYFGPGTRLLVL.

This clonotype was seen only a few times. DNA for the CDR3: TGCAGTGCTGGGACAGGGGCTATCCAGCCCCAGCATTTT. Amino acid sequence: CSAGTGAIQPQHF. The V and J genes are TRBV20-1 and TRBJ1-5, with TRBD1 matching over 10 bases. From germline, CDR1 is DFQATT and CDR2 SNEGSKA (reference sequence). Trimming cost V 5 bases and J 7 bases; bases outside gene matches: 5. The CDR3 loop spans 13 amino acids.

This clonotype came up many times. The chain employs TRBV7-8 and TRBJ1-6; 9 bases align to TRBD1. Looked up from germline, CDR1 is SGHVS and CDR2 is FQNEAQ. V lost 8 bases and J lost 1; bases outside the gene matches: 12. The CDR3 totals 18 residues. The CDR3 DNA reads TGTGCCAGCGGTGGCGGGACAGGGACTATGTCCTATAATTCACCCCTCCACTTT. Translating it yields CASGGGTGTMSYNSPLHF.

The chain links TRBV7-2 to TRBJ2-5; possibly TRBD1 for D (7 bases). The CDR3 has 14 residues. Germline CDR1 reads SGHTA; CDR2 reads FQGNSA. Trimming cost V 5 bases and J 9 bases, with 19 bases left between them. The CDR3 loop is CASSEDRAREAQYF. For the CDR3, the DNA is TGTGCCAGCAGCGAAGACAGGGCGAGGGAGGCCCAGTACTTC.

This clonotype came up many times. The chain links TRBV7-9 to TRBJ2-5, with D perhaps matching TRBD2 (6 bases). The CDR3 has 15 residues. Trimming left V 1 base short and J 7 bases short, with 16 bases between. Germline CDR1 SEHNR, CDR2 FQNEAQ (reference sequence). The CDR3 is CASSLGGGTSGTQYF. Written as DNA, the CDR3 is TGTGCCAGCAGCTTAGGGGGAGGTACGAGTGGGACCCAGTACTTC.

The CDR3: CASSLRTSGDSYEQYF. The CDR3 bases are TGCGCCAGCAGCCTAAGGACTAGCGGAGACTCCTACGAGCAGTACTTC. The V gene is TRBV4-1, the J gene TRBJ2-7; 10 bases match TRBD2. After removal of 4 bases from V and 0 bases from J, the junction contained 6 bases not matched to a gene. The CDR3 has 16 amino acids. The germline V gene has CDR1 MGHRA and CDR2 YSYEKL.

The rearrangement links TRBV5-1 to TRBJ1-1; TRBD1 aligns across 8 bases. This CDR3 contains 15 residues. Germline CDR1 is SGHRS and CDR2 is YFSETQ. Unmatched junction bases numbered 6, after V lost 5 bases and J lost 0 bases. CDR3 nucleotide sequence: TGCGCCAGCAGTTACGGACAGGGCGTGAACACTGAAGCTTTCTTT. Protein product: CASSYGQGVNTEAFF.

Ten or more counts support this clonotype. The rearrangement links TRBV25-1 to TRBJ1-1; D might be TRBD1 (5 bases). The length of the CDR3 is 12 residues. V was pared by 9 bases and J by 4 bases, with 12 bases between. Per germline, CDR1 MGHDK and CDR2 SYGVNS. CDR3 amino acids: CARRDSATEAFF. CDR3 nucleotide sequence: TGTGCCAGACGAGACAGTGCCACTGAAGCTTTCTTT. Full variable domain (missing parts from reference TRBV25-1 and TRBJ1-1): EADIYQTPRYLVIGTGKKITLECSQTMGHDKMYWYQQDPGMELHLIHYSYGVNSTEKGDLSSESTVSRIRTEHFPLTLESARPSHTSQYLCARRDSATEAFFGQGTRLTVV.

For this clonotype: Possible read error: a much larger clone is one base away. The chain's CDR3 is CAGGLNTEAFF. Here the CDR3 DNA reads TGTGCCGGCGGGCTGAACACTGAAGCTTTCTTT. The V call is TRBV2, the J call TRBJ1-1; D not resolved. Germline-derived CDR1 and CDR2 are SNHLY and FYNNEI. V lost 11 bases and J 0 bases, leaving 7 bases between the germline ends. The CDR3 sequence is 11 residues long.